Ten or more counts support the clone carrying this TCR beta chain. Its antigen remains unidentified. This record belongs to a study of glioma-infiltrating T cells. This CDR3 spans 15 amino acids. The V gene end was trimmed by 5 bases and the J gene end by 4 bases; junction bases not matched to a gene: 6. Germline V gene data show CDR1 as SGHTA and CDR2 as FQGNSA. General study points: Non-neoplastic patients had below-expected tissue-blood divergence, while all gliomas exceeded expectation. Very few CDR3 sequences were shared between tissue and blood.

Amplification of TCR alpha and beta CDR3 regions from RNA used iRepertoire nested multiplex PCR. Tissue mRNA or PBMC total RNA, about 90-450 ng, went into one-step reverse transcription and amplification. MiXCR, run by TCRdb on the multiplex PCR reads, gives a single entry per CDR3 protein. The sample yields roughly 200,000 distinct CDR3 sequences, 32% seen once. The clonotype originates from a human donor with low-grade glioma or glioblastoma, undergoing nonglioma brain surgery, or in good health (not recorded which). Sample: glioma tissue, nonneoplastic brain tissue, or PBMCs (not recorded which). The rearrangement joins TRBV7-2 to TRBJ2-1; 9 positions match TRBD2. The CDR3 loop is CASSPRTSAYNEQFF. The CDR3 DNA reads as TGTGCCAGCAGCCCCCGGACTAGCGCATACAATGAGCAGTTCTTC.